This passage covers 3 T cell receptor beta chains from one sample sequenced in a study of T cell changes during pregnancy in multiple sclerosis (dated by TCRdb to the late 2010s). Preparation of the library involved the immunoSEQ multiplex PCR assay. The table was pulled from immuneACCESS by TCRdb, which kept in-frame rearrangements only. Such tables lose some clones; where checked, under half of the loss comes from unresolved V genes, and the rest has no known cause. The sample table lists over 60,000 clones, 91% of them with a count of one. Jointly, the top ten make up about 0.7% of the sample. Sequencing used peripheral blood, obtained in the third trimester of pregnancy. These receptors all stem from a female donor in good health, enrolled as a control in a pregnancy study.

The CDR3 spells CASSQGGGGNQPQHF. As DNA, the CDR3 is TGCGCCAGCAGCCAGGGGGGAGGGGGCAATCAGCCCCAGCATTTT. The V gene is TRBV4-1, the J gene TRBJ1-5; TRBD1 might be the D (5 bases). V shed 3 bases and J shed 2 bases, with 11 bases lying between them. This CDR3 comprises 15 residues. CDR1 and CDR2 from the germline V gene are MGHRA and YSYEKL.

The rearrangement uses TRBV6-5 and TRBJ2-7, with 9 positions matching TRBD2. Trimming cost V 2 bases and J 5 bases; bases outside gene matches: 7. Germline CDR1 and CDR2: MNHEY and SVGAGI. This CDR3 has 15 residues. CDR3 DNA: TGTGCCAGCAGTTACGCGGCTAGCGGGGAAGACGAGCAGTACTTC. This gives the protein CASSYAASGEDEQYF.

The chain is built from TRBV19 and TRBJ2-5; 9 bases map to TRBD1. Germline trimming cut 6 bases from V and 4 bases from J; bases unmatched to any gene: 6. This CDR3 is built from 14 residues. The germline CDR1 and CDR2 sequences are LNHDA and SQIVND (reference sequence). The CDR3 reads CASRGTGSSETQYF. Written as DNA, the CDR3 is TGTGCCAGTAGGGGGACAGGGTCCTCAGAGACCCAGTACTTC.